Listed here are 32 T cell receptor beta chains from one sample, sequenced in a study of T cell repertoires in cytomegalovirus infection. TCRdb reanalysed the reads using MiXCR and keeps one entry per CDR3 protein. The sample lists about 740,000 distinct CDR3 sequences; roughly a third were seen once. The sample comprised PBMCs. The receptors derive from a human donor in good health (CMV status not recorded). Some clones in this sample may be carry-over from other donors' samples.

This clonotype was observed a handful of times. The J gene is TRBJ2-6, the V gene TRBV28; tentatively, D is TRBD2 (5 bases). This CDR3 has 16 amino acids. Germline CDR1 is MDHEN and CDR2 is SYDVKM. The V gene lost 1 base and the J gene lost 1 base, with 8 bases spanning the gap. The CDR3 protein is CASSLYGKSGANVLTF. The CDR3 coding sequence is TGTGCCAGCAGTTTATACGGGAAGTCTGGGGCCAACGTCCTGACTTTC.

The table lists this clonotype with a few counts. The chain has TRBV7-9 and TRBJ2-7; D is undetermined. Trimming removed 2 bases at V and 1 base at J, with 9 bases between. CDR3 size: 14 residues. Looked up from germline, CDR1 is SEHNR and CDR2 is FQNEAQ (reference sequence). CDR3 DNA: TGTGCCAGCAGCTTAACCACGGCGTCCTACGAGCAGTACTTC. Protein sequence: CASSLTTASYEQYF.

This rearrangement joins TRBV12-3 or TRBV12-4 to TRBJ1-6; weak D call: TRBD1 (5 bases). With 6 bases removed from V and 4 bases from J, the gap between germline ends came to 16 bases. This CDR3 spans 16 amino acids. The CDR3 protein is CASSRGRTHYNSPLHF. The CDR3, as DNA: TGTGCCAGCAGCCGGGGACGGACTCATTATAATTCACCCCTCCACTTT.

V and J are TRBV7-2 and TRBJ2-1; TRBD2 matches 12 bases. V lost 5 bases, J lost 15 bases, and 11 bases stayed unmatched. The CDR3 has 14 amino acids. Germline CDR1 and CDR2: SGHTA and FQGNSA. The CDR3: CASSPTPSGRARFF. As DNA, the CDR3 is TGTGCCAGCAGCCCTACGCCTAGCGGGAGGGCCAGGTTCTTC.

This clonotype occurred a few times. The chain couples TRBV4-2 to TRBJ1-1; 7 nucleotides align to TRBD1. This CDR3 region has 14 residues. The ends lost 3 bases at V and 5 bases at J; junction bases unmatched: 6. The germline gives CDR1 LGHNA, CDR2 YNFKEQ. The CDR3 here is CASSQGRGRTEAFF. CDR3 nucleotide sequence: TGTGCCAGCAGCCAGGGAAGGGGGCGAACTGAAGCTTTCTTT.

This rearrangement joins TRBV19 to TRBJ1-2, with D unresolved. Germline loops: CDR1 LNHDA, CDR2 SQIVND (reference sequence). V was pared by 3 bases and J by 4 bases, with 15 bases between. The CDR3 is 15 amino acids. The CDR3 is CASSIIRRSFYGYTF. The CDR3 DNA is TGTGCCAGTAGTATTATTCGCAGGTCTTTCTATGGCTACACCTTC.

This clonotype was seen ten or more times. The rearrangement links TRBV12-3 or TRBV12-4 to TRBJ2-7; 14 bases are shared with TRBD2. V trimming: 5 bases; J trimming: 0 bases; junction bases outside the gene matches: 3. The CDR3 contains 16 residues. The CDR3 loop is CASSPGLAGGSYEQYF. CDR3 nucleotide sequence: TGTGCCAGCAGTCCAGGACTAGCGGGGGGCTCCTACGAGCAGTACTTC.

About this clonotype: A read error may explain this, as a much larger clone is one base away. The rearrangement links TRBV7-2 to TRBJ2-5, with 11 bases that match TRBD2. This CDR3 contains 16 residues. The germline V gene has CDR1 SGHTA and CDR2 FQGNSA. The CDR3 DNA is TGTGCCGGCAGCTTAAATCCACCTAGCGGGGGGGAGACCCAGTACTTC. Amino acids: CAGSLNPPSGGETQYF.

This clonotype was detected only a few times. The genes are TRBV7-6 and TRBJ1-2; maybe TRBD1 (5 bases). V dropped 0 bases and J dropped 7 bases, with 12 bases sitting between them. Germline assignment: CDR1 SGHVS and CDR2 FNYEAQ. CDR3 length: 14 residues. The CDR3 reads CASSLADGAGGYTF. CDR3 DNA: TGTGCCAGCAGCTTAGCCGACGGGGCGGGTGGCTACACCTTC.

This clonotype was seen a few times. Written as DNA, the CDR3 is TGCAGTTCGGGGGGGGCAGCCGGAGGTTTGGATACGCAGTATTTT. Translating it yields CSSGGAAGGLDTQYF. The chain carries TRBV20-1 and TRBJ2-3; 8 positions agree with TRBD2. Trimming at V came to 8 bases and at J to 6 bases, leaving 16 bases not matched to a gene. The CDR3 is 15 residues long. The germline CDR1 and CDR2 sequences are DFQATT and SNEGSKA (reference sequence).

The table lists this clonotype with a few counts. The chain links TRBV7-2 to TRBJ2-1; 11 nucleotides align to TRBD2. After removal of 2 bases from V and 2 bases from J, the junction contained 5 bases not matched to a gene. The V gene's germline CDR1 is SGHTA and CDR2 FQGNSA. CDR3 size: 17 residues. In DNA, the CDR3 is TGTGCCAGCAGCTTAACTAGCGGGAGTATGGCCTACAATGAGCAGTTCTTC. Its translation is CASSLTSGSMAYNEQFF.

This clonotype came up a few times. The chain recombines TRBV7-6 with TRBJ2-1; unclear D gene. The V and J ends lost 2 bases and 0 bases respectively, with 14 bases between them. CDR3 length: 17 residues. Germline CDR1 and CDR2: SGHVS and FNYEAQ. The CDR3 DNA follows: TGTGCCAGCAGCTTATCAGCCGGGCGCCTCTCCTACAATGAGCAGTTCTTC. Translation: CASSLSAGRLSYNEQFF.

This clonotype appeared a few times. This chain joins TRBV29-1 and TRBJ1-2; D is uncertain. The CDR3 extends over 9 amino acids. With 2 bases removed from V and 7 bases from J, the gap between germline ends came to 2 bases. Germline V gene sequence: CDR1 SQVTM, CDR2 ANQGSEA. In DNA form, the CDR3 reads TGCAGCGTTGAAAGTGGCTACACCTTC. This codes for CSVESGYTF.

This clonotype has at least ten counts. V and J are TRBV28 and TRBJ2-1; no definite D call. The CDR3 is made up of 11 amino acids. CDR1 MDHEN and CDR2 SYDVKM come from the germline V gene. Trimming pared 9 bases from V and 4 bases from J, leaving 7 bases between. The CDR3: CASLTYNEQFF. In nucleotides, the CDR3 is TGTGCCAGTCTCACATACAATGAGCAGTTCTTC.

A few counts support this clonotype. This chain links TRBV28 with TRBJ2-3; a weak D match, TRBD2 (6 bases). Trimming cost V 5 bases and J 4 bases, with 16 bases left between them. The CDR3 consists of 15 residues. Germline V gene data show CDR1 as MDHEN and CDR2 as SYDVKM. CDR3 DNA: TGTGCCAGCAGTCGACGGGGGTTGAGTCCAGATACGCAGTATTTT. It yields the protein CASSRRGLSPDTQYF.

This chain uses TRBV14 with TRBJ2-7, with D possibly matching TRBD2 (5 bases). This CDR3 is built from 13 residues. V was clipped by 4 bases and J by 6 bases, with 13 bases between them. Per the germline V gene, CDR1 is SGHDN and CDR2 is FVKESK. The CDR3 DNA reads TGTGCCAGCAGCCCGACCATGAGCGGCGAGCAGTACTTC. The encoded protein is CASSPTMSGEQYF. The full variable domain, in which reference TRBV14 and TRBJ2-7 provide the parts outside the CDR3, is EAGVTQFPSHSVIEKGQTVTLRCDPISGHDNLYWYRRVMGKEIKFLLHFVKESKQDESGMPNNRFLAERTGGTYSTLKVQPAELEDSGVYFCASSPTMSGEQYFGPGTRLTVT.

The CDR3 protein is CSARDLGEDTQYF. In DNA, the CDR3 is TGCAGTGCTAGAGATCTGGGGGAGGATACGCAGTATTTT. This rearrangement joins TRBV20-1 to TRBJ2-3, with D perhaps given as TRBD1 or TRBD2 (5 bases each). Germline-derived CDR1 and CDR2 are DFQATT and SNEGSKA (reference sequence). V was clipped by 0 bases and J by 6 bases, with 10 bases between them. The CDR3 loop spans 13 amino acids.

The J gene is TRBJ1-2, the V gene TRBV20-1, with D maybe TRBD1 (5 bases). Per the germline V gene, CDR1 is DFQATT and CDR2 is SNEGSKA (reference sequence). Trimming left V 4 bases short and J 5 bases short, with 14 bases between. The CDR3 length is 13 residues. The CDR3 DNA reads as TGCAGTGCTAAGACGCTAGGGGAGTATGGCTACACCTTC. Its translation is CSAKTLGEYGYTF.

Note on this clonotype: This clone may be a read error of a much larger clone one base away. The gene calls are TRBV15 and TRBJ2-1, with 7 bases matching TRBD1. The CDR3 has 13 amino acids. The germline gives CDR1 LNHNV, CDR2 YYDKDF (reference sequence). In DNA, the CDR3 is TGTTCCACCAGCAGGGGGTCCTACAATGAGCAGTTCTTC. It encodes CSTSRGSYNEQFF.

The chain employs TRBV2 and TRBJ1-5; possible D gene TRBD1, 5 bases. The germline V and J ends were trimmed by 3 bases and 5 bases, with 8 bases remaining between them. This CDR3 spans 13 amino acids. Per the germline V gene, CDR1 is SNHLY and CDR2 is FYNNEI. The CDR3 coding sequence is TGTGCCAGCAGTGAGGAAGGGGATCAGCCCCAGCATTTT. The encoded protein is CASSEEGDQPQHF.

The rearrangement uses TRBV7-8 and TRBJ2-3; no definite D call. This CDR3 comprises 14 residues. With 1 base removed from V and 2 bases from J, the gap between germline ends came to 7 bases. Germline V CDR1 and CDR2: SGHVS, FQNEAQ. As DNA, the CDR3 is TGTGCCAGCAGCTTAGAGTGGGCCACAGATACGCAGTATTTT. The encoded protein is CASSLEWATDTQYF. The whole variable domain, filled in from reference TRBV7-8 and TRBJ2-3, reads GAGVSQSPRYKVAKRGQDVALRCDPISGHVSLFWYQQALGQGPEFLTYFQNEAQLDKSGLPSDRFFAERPEGSVSTLKIQRTQQEDSAVYLCASSLEWATDTQYFGPGTRLTVL.

This clonotype was counted a few times. CDR3 amino acids: CSAHKTGTANSPLHF. The DNA of the CDR3 is TGCAGTGCCCACAAAACCGGGACGGCAAATTCACCCCTCCACTTT. The chain uses TRBV20-1 and TRBJ1-6; possible D gene TRBD1, 5 bases. Germline CDR1 reads DFQATT; CDR2 reads SNEGSKA (reference sequence). The CDR3 spans 15 residues. V was trimmed by 6 bases and J by 7 bases, leaving 19 bases between them.

About this clonotype itself: A much larger clone lies one base from this, so it may be a read error. Likely a read error: the CDR3 ends without its conserved phenylalanine or tryptophan. The gene calls are TRBV28 and TRBJ2-3; D may be TRBD2 (9 bases). The CDR3 sequence is 14 residues long. Germline V gene lookup returns CDR1 MDHEN and CDR2 SYDVKM. V lost 4 bases, J lost 9 bases, and 17 bases lay in between. CDR3 sequence: CASSWGLAGGTQYI. DNA of the CDR3: TGTGCCAGCAGTTGGGGACTAGCAGGGGGCACGCAGTATATT.

This clonotype was picked up many times. V is TRBV12-3 or TRBV12-4 and J is TRBJ2-4; 8 positions match TRBD1. J lost 6 bases, V lost 3 bases, and 7 bases had no gene match. This CDR3 is built from 15 residues. CDR3 region: CASSFPPDRANIQYF. Written as DNA, the CDR3 is TGTGCCAGCAGTTTTCCTCCGGACAGGGCAAACATTCAGTACTTC.

The chain carries TRBV24-1 and TRBJ2-1, with 8 bases lining up with TRBD2. Germline V gene data show CDR1 as KGHDR and CDR2 as SFDVKD. V lost 4 bases to trimming and J lost 6 bases; unmatched junction nucleotides: 10. The CDR3 is made up of 16 amino acids. The CDR3 bases are TGTGCCACCAGTGACTCGCTAGCGGGCATAATCAATGAGCAGTTCTTC. Encoded protein: CATSDSLAGIINEQFF.

This clonotype was seen repeatedly, ten times or more. This chain uses TRBV12-3 or TRBV12-4 with TRBJ2-1; D is uncertain. CDR3 length: 12 amino acids. V was trimmed by 3 bases and J by 1 base, leaving 1 base between them. CDR3 DNA sequence: TGTGCCAGCAGTTTTTCCTACAATGAGCAGTTCTTC. It translates to CASSFSYNEQFF.

The chain has TRBV12-3 or TRBV12-4 and TRBJ1-1, with 7 bases matching TRBD1. Trimming at V came to 5 bases and at J to 3 bases, leaving 6 bases not matched to a gene. The CDR3 totals 14 residues. CDR3 residues: CASSDRAGDTEAFF. For the CDR3, the DNA is TGTGCCAGCAGTGACAGGGCTGGGGACACTGAAGCTTTCTTT.

The sample holds one count of this clonotype. This chain joins TRBV13 and TRBJ2-5, with 11 bases aligning to TRBD2. The junction had 11 bases not matched to a gene; V was cut back by 4 bases and J by 4 bases. This CDR3 comprises 17 residues. In germline, CDR1 is PRHDT, CDR2 FYEKMQ (reference sequence). The CDR3 DNA is TGTGCCAGCAGCTCTTCGGTTAGCGGGAGGGTAAGAGAGACCCAGTACTTC. It codes for CASSSSVSGRVRETQYF.

Comment on this clonotype: This may arise from a read error, as a much more abundant clone is one base away. The V and J genes are TRBV28 and TRBJ1-1, with 7 bases that match TRBD1. In germline, CDR1 is MDHEN, CDR2 SYDVKM. Unmatched junction bases numbered 15, after V lost 6 bases and J lost 8 bases. The CDR3 loop spans 15 amino acids. CDR3 protein: CASREKGGSPLEAFF. In nucleotides, the CDR3 is TGTGCCAGCAGGGAAAAAGGGGGCTCCCCCCTCGAAGCTTTCTTT.

This chain links TRBV7-9 with TRBJ2-7; TRBD1 might be the D (6 bases). V lost 0 bases to trimming and J lost 7 bases, with 16 bases between them. The germline gives CDR1 SEHNR, CDR2 FQNEAQ (reference sequence). The CDR3 extends over 15 amino acids. Here the CDR3 reads CASSLARQVVDEQYF. In DNA, the CDR3 is TGTGCCAGCAGCTTAGCCAGACAGGTTGTAGATGAGCAGTACTTC. The full variable domain, completed using reference TRBV7-9 and TRBJ2-7, is DTGVSQNPRHKITKRGQNVTFRCDPISEHNRLYWYRQTLGQGPEFLTYFQNEAQLEKSRLLSDRFSAERPKGSFSTLEIQRTEQGDSAMYLCASSLARQVVDEQYFGPGTRLTVT.

The V call is TRBV5-4, the J call TRBJ2-7, with TRBD2 matching 8 bases. CDR3 size: 14 residues. CDR1 is SGHNT, CDR2 YYREEE, per germline (reference sequence). V shed 4 bases and J 4 bases; nucleotides not matched to a gene: 7. CDR3 sequence: CASSSGGQGYEQYF. The CDR3 DNA reads TGTGCCAGCAGCAGCGGGGGCCAGGGATACGAGCAGTACTTC.

The CDR3 spells CASTDTLGEQYF. The CDR3 DNA is TGTGCCAGCACCGACACCCTCGGCGAGCAGTACTTC. This sequence joins TRBV27 and TRBJ2-7; no clear D. From germline, CDR1 is MNHEY and CDR2 SMNVEV (reference sequence). CDR3 length: 12 residues. Trimming took 7 bases from V and 6 from J, leaving 13 bases between them.